This T cell receptor (beta chain) was sequenced during a study of chemoradiotherapy in HPV16-positive cancers. Whole-study results and caveats: Non-HPV-specific T cells did not expand in tumors during treatment, whereas candidate HPV-specific clones and E7-related motifs did.

TCRdb's table, derived via immunoSEQ multiplex PCR, lists solely in-frame clones and lacks some. The data contain approximately 52,000 clones, 90% of them singletons. Germline-derived CDR1 and CDR2 are LNHNV and YYDKDF (reference sequence). V shed 3 bases and J 4 bases; nucleotides not matched to a gene: 8. The CDR3 is 15 amino acids. In regard to this clone: Its antigen is undetermined.

Sequenced here: blood, sampled from a patient who underwent chemoradiotherapy. This TCR came from a human donor with HPV-associated anogenital cancer. This chain connects TRBV15 to TRBJ2-7; 8 bases map to TRBD1. CDR3 protein: CATSSYGQGIYEQYF. The CDR3 region has the DNA TGTGCCACCAGCAGTTACGGACAGGGAATTTACGAGCAGTACTTC.